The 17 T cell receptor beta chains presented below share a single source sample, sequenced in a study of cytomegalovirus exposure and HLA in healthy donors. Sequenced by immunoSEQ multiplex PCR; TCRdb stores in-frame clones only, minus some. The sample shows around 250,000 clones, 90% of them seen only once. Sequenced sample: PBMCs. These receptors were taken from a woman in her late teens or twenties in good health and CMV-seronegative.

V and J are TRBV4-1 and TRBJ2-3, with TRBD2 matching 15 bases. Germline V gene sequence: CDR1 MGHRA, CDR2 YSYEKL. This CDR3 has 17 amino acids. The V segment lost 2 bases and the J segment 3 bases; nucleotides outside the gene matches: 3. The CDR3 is CASSQRGTSGGTDTQYF. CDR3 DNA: TGCGCCAGCAGCCAACGTGGGACTAGCGGGGGGACAGATACGCAGTATTTT.

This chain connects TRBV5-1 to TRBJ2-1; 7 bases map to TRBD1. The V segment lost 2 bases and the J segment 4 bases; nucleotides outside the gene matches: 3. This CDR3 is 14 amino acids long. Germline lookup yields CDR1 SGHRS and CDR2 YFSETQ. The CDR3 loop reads CASSFRDSYNEQFF. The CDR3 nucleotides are TGCGCCAGCAGCTTCCGGGACAGTTACAATGAGCAGTTCTTC.

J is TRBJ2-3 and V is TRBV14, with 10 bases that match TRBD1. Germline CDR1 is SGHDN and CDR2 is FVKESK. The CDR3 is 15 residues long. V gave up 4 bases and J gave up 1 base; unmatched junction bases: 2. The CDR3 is CASSPGTGGTDTQYF. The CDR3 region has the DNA TGTGCCAGCAGCCCAGGGACAGGGGGCACAGATACGCAGTATTTT.

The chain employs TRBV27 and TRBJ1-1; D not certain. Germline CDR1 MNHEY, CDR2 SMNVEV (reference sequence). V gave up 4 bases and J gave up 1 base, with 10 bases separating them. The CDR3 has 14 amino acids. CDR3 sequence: CASSSLDGNTEAFF. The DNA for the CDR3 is TGTGCCAGCAGTTCGCTAGATGGGAACACTGAAGCTTTCTTT.

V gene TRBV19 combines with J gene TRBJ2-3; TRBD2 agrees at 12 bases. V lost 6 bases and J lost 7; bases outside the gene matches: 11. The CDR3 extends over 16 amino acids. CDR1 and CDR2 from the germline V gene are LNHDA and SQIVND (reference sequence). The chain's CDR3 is CASSVDLTSGGYTQYF. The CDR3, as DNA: TGTGCCAGTAGCGTGGACCTGACTAGCGGGGGCTATACGCAGTATTTT.

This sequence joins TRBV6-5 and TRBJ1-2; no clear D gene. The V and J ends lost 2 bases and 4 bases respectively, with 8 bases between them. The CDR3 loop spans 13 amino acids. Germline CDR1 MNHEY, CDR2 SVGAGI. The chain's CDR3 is CASSYSGSYGYTF. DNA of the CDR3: TGTGCCAGCAGTTACAGCGGTAGCTATGGCTACACCTTC.

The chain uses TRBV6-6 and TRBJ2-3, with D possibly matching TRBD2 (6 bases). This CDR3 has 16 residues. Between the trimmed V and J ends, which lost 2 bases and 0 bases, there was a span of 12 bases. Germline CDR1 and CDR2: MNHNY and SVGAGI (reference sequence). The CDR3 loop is CASSYRETTSTDTQYF. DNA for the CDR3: TGTGCCAGCAGTTACCGGGAGACAACTAGCACAGATACGCAGTATTTT.

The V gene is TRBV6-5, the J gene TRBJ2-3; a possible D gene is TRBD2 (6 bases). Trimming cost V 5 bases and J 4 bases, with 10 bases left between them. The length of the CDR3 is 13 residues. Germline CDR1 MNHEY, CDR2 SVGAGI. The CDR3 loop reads CASSLPGADTQYF. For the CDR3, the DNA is TGTGCCAGCAGTCTTCCGGGGGCAGATACGCAGTATTTT.

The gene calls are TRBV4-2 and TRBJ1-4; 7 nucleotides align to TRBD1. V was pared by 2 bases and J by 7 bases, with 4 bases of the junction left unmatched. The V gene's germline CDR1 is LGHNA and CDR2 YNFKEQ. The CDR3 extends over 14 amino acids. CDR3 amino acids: CASSQQGDPEKLFF. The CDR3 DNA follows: TGTGCCAGCAGCCAACAGGGGGATCCTGAAAAACTGTTTTTT.

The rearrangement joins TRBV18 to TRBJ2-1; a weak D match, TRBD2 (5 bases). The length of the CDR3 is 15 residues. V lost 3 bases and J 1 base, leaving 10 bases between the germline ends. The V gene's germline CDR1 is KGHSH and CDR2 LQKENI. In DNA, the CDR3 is TGTGCCAGCTCACCCGGGGTGGCTTCCTACAATGAGCAGTTCTTC. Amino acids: CASSPGVASYNEQFF.

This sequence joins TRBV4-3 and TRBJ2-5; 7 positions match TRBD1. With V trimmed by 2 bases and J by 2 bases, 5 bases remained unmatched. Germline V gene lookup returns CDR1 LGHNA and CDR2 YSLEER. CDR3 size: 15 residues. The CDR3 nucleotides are TGCGCCAGCAGCCAAAGGGTGACAGGGCAAGAGACCCAGTACTTC. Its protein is CASSQRVTGQETQYF.

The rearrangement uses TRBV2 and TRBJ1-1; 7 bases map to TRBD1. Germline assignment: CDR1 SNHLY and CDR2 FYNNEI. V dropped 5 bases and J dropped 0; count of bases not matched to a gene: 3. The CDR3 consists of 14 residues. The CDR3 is CASSRQGVNTEAFF. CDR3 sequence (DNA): TGTGCCAGCAGTCGACAGGGAGTGAACACTGAAGCTTTCTTT.

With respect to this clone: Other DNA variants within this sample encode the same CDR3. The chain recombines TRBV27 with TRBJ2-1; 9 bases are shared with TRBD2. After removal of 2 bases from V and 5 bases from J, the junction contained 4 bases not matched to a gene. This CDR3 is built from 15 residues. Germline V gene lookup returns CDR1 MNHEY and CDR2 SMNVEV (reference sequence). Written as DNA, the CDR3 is TGTGCCAGCAGTTTAGGCCTAGCGGGGAACAATGAGCAGTTCTTC. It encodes CASSLGLAGNNEQFF.

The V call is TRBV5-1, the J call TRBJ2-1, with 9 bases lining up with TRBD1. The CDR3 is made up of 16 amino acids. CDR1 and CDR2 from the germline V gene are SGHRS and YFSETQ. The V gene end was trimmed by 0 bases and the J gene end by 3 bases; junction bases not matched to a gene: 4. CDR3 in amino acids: CASSLDRGQVYNEQFF. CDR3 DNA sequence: TGCGCCAGCAGCTTGGACAGGGGGCAAGTCTACAATGAGCAGTTCTTC.

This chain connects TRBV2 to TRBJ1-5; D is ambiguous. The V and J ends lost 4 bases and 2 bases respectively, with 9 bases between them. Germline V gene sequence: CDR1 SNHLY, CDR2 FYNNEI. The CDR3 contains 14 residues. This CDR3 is CASSGMEGNQPQHF. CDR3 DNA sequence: TGTGCCAGCAGTGGGATGGAGGGCAATCAGCCCCAGCATTTT.

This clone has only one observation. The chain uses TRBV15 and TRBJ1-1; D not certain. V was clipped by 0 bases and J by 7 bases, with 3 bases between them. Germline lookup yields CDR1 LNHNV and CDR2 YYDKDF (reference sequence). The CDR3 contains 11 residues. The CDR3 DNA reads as TGTGCCACCAGCAGAGATCTTGAAGCTTTCTTT. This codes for CATSRDLEAFF.

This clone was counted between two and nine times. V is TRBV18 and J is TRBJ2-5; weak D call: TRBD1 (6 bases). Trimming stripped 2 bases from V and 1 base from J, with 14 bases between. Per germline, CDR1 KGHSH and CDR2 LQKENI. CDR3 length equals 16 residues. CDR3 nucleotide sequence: TGTGCCAGCTCACCAAGGGTAACAGGGAGCCAAGAGACCCAGTACTTC. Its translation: CASSPRVTGSQETQYF.